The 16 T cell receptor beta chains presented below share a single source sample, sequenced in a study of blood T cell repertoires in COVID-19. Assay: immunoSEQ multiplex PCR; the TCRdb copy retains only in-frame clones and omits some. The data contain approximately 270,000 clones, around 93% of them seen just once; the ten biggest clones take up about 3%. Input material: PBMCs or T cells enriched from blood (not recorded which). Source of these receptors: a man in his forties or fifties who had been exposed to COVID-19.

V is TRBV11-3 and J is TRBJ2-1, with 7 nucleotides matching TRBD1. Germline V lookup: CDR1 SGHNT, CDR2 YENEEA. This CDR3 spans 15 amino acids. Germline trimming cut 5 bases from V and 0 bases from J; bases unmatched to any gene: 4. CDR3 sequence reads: CASSQGQFSYNEQFF. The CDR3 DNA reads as TGTGCCAGCAGCCAGGGACAGTTCTCCTACAATGAGCAGTTCTTC.

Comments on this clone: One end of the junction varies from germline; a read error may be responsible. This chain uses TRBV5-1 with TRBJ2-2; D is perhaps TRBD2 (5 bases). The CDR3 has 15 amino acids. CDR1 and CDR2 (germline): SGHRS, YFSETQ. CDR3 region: CASSLATSGTGELFF. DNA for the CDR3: TGCGCCAGCAGTTTGGCTACCAGCGGCACCGGGGAGCTGTTTTTT.

CDR3 DNA: TGCAGCGTTACTAGGAAGACAGGGGGCGCGTTGACTGAAGCTTTCTTT. Translated: CSVTRKTGGALTEAFF. The V call is TRBV29-1, the J call TRBJ1-1; 10 bases match TRBD1. The CDR3 has 16 amino acids. V lost 5 bases and J lost 5; bases outside the gene matches: 14. The germline V gene encodes CDR1 SQVTM and CDR2 ANQGSEA.

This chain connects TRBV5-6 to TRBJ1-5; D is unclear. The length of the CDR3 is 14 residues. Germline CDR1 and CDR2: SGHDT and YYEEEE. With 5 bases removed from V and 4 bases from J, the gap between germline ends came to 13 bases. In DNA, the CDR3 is TGTGCCAGCAGTCTTTCAGCGGATAATCAGCCCCAGCATTTT. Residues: CASSLSADNQPQHF.

CDR3: CASSPRDRSGQPQHF. The CDR3 bases are TGTGCCAGCAGTCCGAGGGACAGGTCGGGACAGCCCCAGCATTTT. The J gene is TRBJ1-5, the V gene TRBV6-6; 8 nucleotides align to TRBD1. Per germline, CDR1 MNHNY and CDR2 SVGAGI (reference sequence). CDR3 size: 15 residues. With V trimmed by 5 bases and J by 7 bases, 10 bases remained unmatched.

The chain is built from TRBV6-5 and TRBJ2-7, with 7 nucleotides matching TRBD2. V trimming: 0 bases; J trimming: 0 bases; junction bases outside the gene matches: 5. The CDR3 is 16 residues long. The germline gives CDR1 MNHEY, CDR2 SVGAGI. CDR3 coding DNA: TGTGCCAGCAGTTACTCTGCCGGCGGGAGCTCCTACGAGCAGTACTTC. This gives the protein CASSYSAGGSSYEQYF.

CDR3 in amino acids: CASSPQDREGAEAFF. The CDR3, as DNA: TGTGCCAGCAGTCCCCAGGACAGGGAAGGAGCTGAAGCTTTCTTT. This chain links TRBV6-2 or TRBV6-3 with TRBJ1-1, with 8 nucleotides matching TRBD1. This CDR3 has 15 residues. Germline-derived CDR1 and CDR2 are MNHEY and SVGEGT. Trimming cost V 5 bases and J 6 bases; bases outside gene matches: 11.

The CDR3: CASSLGEGYGYTF. The CDR3 nucleotides are TGTGCCAGCAGCTTAGGGGAGGGCTATGGCTACACCTTC. This rearrangement joins TRBV7-2 to TRBJ1-2, with D unclear. This CDR3 spans 13 amino acids. Trimming left V 1 base short and J 4 bases short, with 7 bases between. Germline CDR1 SGHTA, CDR2 FQGNSA.

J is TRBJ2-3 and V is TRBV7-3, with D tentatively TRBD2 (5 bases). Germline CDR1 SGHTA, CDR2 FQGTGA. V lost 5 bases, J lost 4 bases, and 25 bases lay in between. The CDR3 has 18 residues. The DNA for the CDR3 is TGTGCCAGCAGCCCCTCTAGCCCCCCGGAAAAGGCCGCAGATACGCAGTATTTT. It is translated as CASSPSSPPEKAADTQYF.

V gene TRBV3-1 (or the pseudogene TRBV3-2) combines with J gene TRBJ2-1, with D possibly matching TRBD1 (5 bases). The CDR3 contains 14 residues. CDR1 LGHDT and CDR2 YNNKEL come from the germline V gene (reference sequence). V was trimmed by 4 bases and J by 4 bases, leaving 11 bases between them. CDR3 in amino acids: CASSRRQNYNEQFF. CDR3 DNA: TGTGCCAGCAGCCGAAGACAGAATTACAATGAGCAGTTCTTC.

The CDR3 loop is CASSLWGSGSYEQYF. The CDR3, as DNA: TGTGCCAGCAGCTTGTGGGGTAGCGGGAGCTACGAGCAGTACTTC. V gene TRBV5-4 combines with J gene TRBJ2-7, with 9 nucleotides matching TRBD2. The CDR3 is 15 residues long. V dropped 1 base and J dropped 3; count of bases not matched to a gene: 5. The germline CDR1 and CDR2 sequences are SGHNT and YYREEE (reference sequence).

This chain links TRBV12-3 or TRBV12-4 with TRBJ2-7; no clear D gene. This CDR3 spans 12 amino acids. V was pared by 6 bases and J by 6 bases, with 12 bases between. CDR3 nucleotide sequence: TGTGCCAGCAGCTCCGACATTCCCGAGCAGTACTTC. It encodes CASSSDIPEQYF.

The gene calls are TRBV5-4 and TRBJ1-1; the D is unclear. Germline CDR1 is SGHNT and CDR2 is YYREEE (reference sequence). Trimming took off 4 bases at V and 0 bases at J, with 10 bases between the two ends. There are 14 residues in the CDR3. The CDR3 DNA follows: TGTGCCAGCAGCCCCTCCCCTTTGAACACTGAAGCTTTCTTT. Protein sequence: CASSPSPLNTEAFF.

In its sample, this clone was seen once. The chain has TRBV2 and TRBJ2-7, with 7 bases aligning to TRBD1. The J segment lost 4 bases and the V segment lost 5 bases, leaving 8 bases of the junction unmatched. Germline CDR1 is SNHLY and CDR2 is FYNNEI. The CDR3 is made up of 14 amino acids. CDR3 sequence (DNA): TGTGCCAGCAGTAGTAGGCAGGGGGATTACGAGCAGTACTTC. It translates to CASSSRQGDYEQYF.

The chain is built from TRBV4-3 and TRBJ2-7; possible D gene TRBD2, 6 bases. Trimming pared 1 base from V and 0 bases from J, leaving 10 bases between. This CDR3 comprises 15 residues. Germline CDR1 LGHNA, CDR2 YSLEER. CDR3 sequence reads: CASSQGGDSSYEQYF. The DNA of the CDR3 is TGCGCCAGCAGCCAAGGGGGGGATAGCTCCTACGAGCAGTACTTC.

CDR3 in amino acids: CASSLYAQGAAEAFF. The CDR3 coding sequence is TGTGCCAGCAGTTTATACGCACAGGGTGCCGCTGAAGCTTTCTTT. The rearrangement links TRBV28 to TRBJ1-1, with D possibly matching TRBD1 (6 bases). Trimming stripped 1 base from V and 6 bases from J, with 15 bases between. CDR1 is MDHEN and CDR2 is SYDVKM in the germline V gene. The CDR3 loop spans 15 amino acids.